This entry lists 24 T cell receptor beta chains sequenced from one sample in a study of T-cell memory formation after mild COVID-19. TCRdb analysed the 5' RACE reads with MiXCR anew, one entry per CDR3 protein. The sample yields hundreds of thousands of distinct CDR3 sequences, about a sixth seen once. What was sequenced was PBMCs or a T cell subset sorted from them (not recorded which). The receptors shown here come from a man between 18 and 29 years old who had mild COVID-19 (a few samples of this study predate the infection). Cell type and time point are not known.

The J gene is TRBJ2-3, the V gene TRBV7-3; no clear D. CDR3 length: 13 amino acids. V lost 5 bases, J lost 8 bases, and 14 bases lay in between. Germline CDR1 is SGHTA and CDR2 is FQGTGA. The CDR3: CASSPFGQATQYF. In DNA, the CDR3 is TGTGCCAGCAGCCCGTTCGGGCAGGCTACGCAGTATTTT. Using reference TRBV7-3 and TRBJ2-3 for the parts outside the CDR3, the full variable domain is GAGVSQTPSNKVTEKGKYVELRCDPISGHTALYWYRQSLGQGPEFLIYFQGTGAADDSGLPNDRFFAVRPEGSVSTLKIQRTERGDSAVYLCASSPFGQATQYFGPGTRLTVL.

The J gene is TRBJ2-1, the V gene TRBV24-1, with D uncertain. With 4 bases removed from V and 3 bases from J, the gap between germline ends came to 9 bases. The CDR3 consists of 14 residues. Germline CDR1 KGHDR, CDR2 SFDVKD. The CDR3 sequence: CATSDGWGYNEQFF. The CDR3 nucleotides read TGTGCCACCAGTGACGGCTGGGGCTACAATGAGCAGTTCTTC.

The chain is built from TRBV28 and TRBJ2-1; TRBD2 might be the D (6 bases). The V end lost 7 bases, the J end lost 0 bases, and 10 bases lay between the germline ends. The germline V gene encodes CDR1 MDHEN and CDR2 SYDVKM. The CDR3 has 14 residues. CDR3 in amino acids: CASTVGGSYNEQFF. DNA of the CDR3: TGTGCCAGCACCGTCGGGGGCTCCTACAATGAGCAGTTCTTC.

This chain joins TRBV5-4 and TRBJ2-7; D could derive from TRBD1 or TRBD2 (5 bases each). Trimming removed 0 bases from V and 1 base from J, with 14 bases in between. The length of the CDR3 is 16 residues. From germline, CDR1 is SGHNT and CDR2 YYREEE (reference sequence). The CDR3 nucleotides read TGTGCCAGCAGCTTGGAAGCAGGGACGGGATCCTACGAGCAGTACTTC. This encodes CASSLEAGTGSYEQYF.

This clonotype showed up just a few times. The rearrangement links TRBV20-1 to TRBJ2-5, with D possibly matching TRBD1 (5 bases). CDR3 length equals 13 residues. Trimming took off 3 bases at V and 5 bases at J, with 13 bases between the two ends. Per the germline V gene, CDR1 is DFQATT and CDR2 is SNEGSKA (reference sequence). CDR3 sequence (DNA): TGCAGTGCTAGCAAAGACAGTCGGGAGACCCAGTACTTC. Amino acid sequence: CSASKDSRETQYF.

This chain uses TRBV7-2 with TRBJ1-1; D gene uncertain. The germline V and J ends were trimmed by 5 bases and 2 bases, with 12 bases remaining between them. Germline assignment: CDR1 SGHTA and CDR2 FQGNSA. This CDR3 has 14 residues. CDR3 protein: CASSPSGSNTEAFF. The CDR3 DNA reads TGTGCCAGCAGCCCCTCCGGGAGTAACACTGAAGCTTTCTTT. The full variable domain, with the rest looked up from reference TRBV7-2 and TRBJ1-1, is GAGVSQSPSNKVTEKGKDVELRCDPISGHTALYWYRQSLGQGLEFLIYFQGNSAPDKSGLPSDRFSAERTGGSVSTLTIQRTQQEDSAVYLCASSPSGSNTEAFFGQGTRLTVV.

This chain uses TRBV12-3 or TRBV12-4 with TRBJ1-2; TRBD1 is a possible D gene (5 bases). The CDR3 totals 13 residues. With 4 bases removed from V and 4 bases from J, the gap between germline ends came to 10 bases. This CDR3 is CASSYTGVYGYTF. CDR3 coding DNA: TGTGCCAGCAGTTATACGGGGGTCTATGGCTACACCTTC.

This rearrangement joins TRBV7-9 to TRBJ1-5; 8 nucleotides line up with TRBD1. V shed 5 bases and J 4 bases; nucleotides not matched to a gene: 4. Germline V gene lookup returns CDR1 SEHNR and CDR2 FQNEAQ (reference sequence). CDR3 length equals 14 residues. CDR3 sequence: CASSNQGANQPQHF. The DNA for the CDR3 is TGTGCCAGCAGCAATCAGGGGGCAAATCAGCCCCAGCATTTT.

There are many counts of this clonotype. The rearrangement uses TRBV25-1 and TRBJ1-2; D gene unclear. CDR1 is MGHDK, CDR2 SYGVNS, per germline. CDR3 length: 13 amino acids. Trimming shortened V by 6 bases and J by 4 bases, and 12 bases separated the two germline ends. The CDR3 loop is CASRSNTAYGYTF. As DNA, the CDR3 is TGTGCCAGCAGAAGCAATACGGCCTATGGCTACACCTTC.

The rearrangement joins TRBV3-1 to TRBJ2-2; TRBD1 aligns across 10 bases. V lost 4 bases to trimming and J lost 3 bases; unmatched junction nucleotides: 2. Germline V lookup: CDR1 LGHDT, CDR2 YNNKEL (reference sequence). CDR3 size: 15 residues. The DNA for the CDR3 is TGTGCCAGCAGCCTTGGGACAGGGGACACCGGGGAGCTGTTTTTT. Protein sequence: CASSLGTGDTGELFF.

This clonotype was counted between two and nine times. The genes are TRBV30 and TRBJ2-7, with D possibly TRBD2 on 6 matching bases. The V end lost 5 bases, the J end lost 2 bases, and 13 bases lay between the germline ends. The CDR3 loop spans 13 amino acids. Germline V CDR1 and CDR2: GTSNPN, SVGIG (reference sequence). This CDR3 is CAWSTGVPYEQYF. CDR3 DNA: TGTGCCTGGTCTACGGGAGTACCCTACGAGCAGTACTTC.

The J gene is TRBJ2-4, the V gene TRBV5-1; TRBD2 aligns across 8 bases. This CDR3 spans 16 amino acids. The germline V gene has CDR1 SGHRS and CDR2 YFSETQ. Germline trimming cut 3 bases from V and 3 bases from J; bases unmatched to any gene: 8. This CDR3 is CASSSSGGVGKNIQYF. CDR3 DNA sequence: TGCGCCAGCAGCTCCTCGGGGGGGGTCGGCAAAAACATTCAGTACTTC.

The rearrangement uses TRBV6-1 and TRBJ2-7; D might be TRBD1 (6 bases). Germline CDR1 MNHNS, CDR2 SASEGT. V lost 7 bases and J lost 1, with 14 bases in between. The CDR3 has 14 residues. The CDR3 is CASTGQGTSYEQYV. The CDR3 DNA follows: TGTGCCAGCACGGGGCAGGGGACATCCTACGAGCAGTACGTC.

This clonotype has a handful of counts. The gene calls are TRBV5-1 and TRBJ1-5; D ambiguous. Trimming took 4 bases from V and 2 from J, leaving 13 bases between them. Germline CDR1 is SGHRS and CDR2 is YFSETQ. There are 15 residues in the CDR3. DNA of the CDR3: TGCGCCAGCAGCCCGGGAGGCTCTGGCAATCAGCCCCAGCATTTT. Amino acid sequence: CASSPGGSGNQPQHF.

The chain uses TRBV29-1 and TRBJ2-7; 10 bases fit TRBD1. V lost 7 bases, J lost 4 bases, and 10 bases stayed unmatched. The CDR3 extends over 14 amino acids. In germline, CDR1 is SQVTM, CDR2 ANQGSEA. CDR3 bases: TGCAGCGCTACCCGGGGGACAGGGGCGTACGAGCAGTACTTC. This translates into CSATRGTGAYEQYF.

This clonotype was counted between two and nine times. V usage is TRBV6-6 and J usage is TRBJ1-2, with 8 positions matching TRBD1. J gave up 7 bases and V 7 bases, and 8 bases lay outside the gene matches. This CDR3 spans 13 amino acids. Per the germline V gene, CDR1 is MNHNY and CDR2 is SVGAGI (reference sequence). The CDR3 sequence: CASTLDRAGGYTF. For the CDR3, the DNA is TGTGCCAGCACCCTGGACAGGGCTGGTGGCTACACCTTC.

The DNA for the CDR3 is TGTGCCAGCAGTTGGGTCCAGGGTTATAATTCACCCCTCCACTTT. Translation: CASSWVQGYNSPLHF. The rearrangement uses TRBV12-3 or TRBV12-4 and TRBJ1-6; D may be TRBD1 (5 bases). With 4 bases removed from V and 4 bases from J, the gap between germline ends came to 11 bases. This CDR3 comprises 15 residues.

This chain joins TRBV28 and TRBJ2-4; D is ambiguous. The CDR3 length is 14 residues. Germline CDR1 MDHEN, CDR2 SYDVKM. The ends were cut back, 3 bases at V and 3 bases at J, with 9 bases in the middle. CDR3 protein: CASSLLGVKNIQYF. The CDR3 coding sequence is TGTGCCAGCAGTTTGCTTGGGGTCAAAAACATTCAGTACTTC.

The V call is TRBV29-1, the J call TRBJ2-5; 7 bases fit TRBD2. CDR3 length equals 13 residues. V lost 4 bases, J lost 5 bases, and 7 bases stayed unmatched. CDR1 and CDR2 from the germline V gene are SQVTM and ANQGSEA. CDR3 nucleotide sequence: TGCAGCGTTGCCCCCCTGGGGGGGGAGACCCAGTACTTC. It translates to CSVAPLGGETQYF.

Ten or more counts support this clonotype. The chain links TRBV12-3 or TRBV12-4 to TRBJ2-1, with 9 bases fitting TRBD2. There are 13 residues in the CDR3. J was trimmed by 7 bases and V by 7 bases; bases with no gene match: 5. Here the CDR3 reads CASKAGGGNEQFF. In DNA, the CDR3 is TGTGCCAGCAAAGCGGGGGGTGGAAATGAGCAGTTCTTC.

The chain recombines TRBV7-8 with TRBJ2-3; 8 bases match TRBD1. From germline, CDR1 is SGHVS and CDR2 FQNEAQ. This CDR3 region has 15 residues. Trimming at V came to 4 bases and at J to 6 bases, leaving 9 bases not matched to a gene. For the CDR3, the DNA is TGTGCCAGCAGCTCCCGACAGGGGAGGAGGGATACGCAGTATTTT. Translated: CASSSRQGRRDTQYF.

This clonotype came up a few times. The V and J genes are TRBV5-6 and TRBJ2-3; maybe TRBD2 (6 bases). The germline V and J ends were trimmed by 2 bases and 8 bases, with 12 bases remaining between them. The CDR3 has 13 residues. Germline V CDR1 and CDR2: SGHDT, YYEEEE. The CDR3 DNA is TGTGCCAGCAGCTTTGGGCCGGGGGTTACGCAGTATTTT. Its translation is CASSFGPGVTQYF.

The chain joins TRBV5-1 to TRBJ1-1; weak D call: TRBD1 (5 bases). The CDR3 is 15 amino acids. V was clipped by 0 bases and J by 4 bases, with 13 bases between them. CDR1 SGHRS and CDR2 YFSETQ come from the germline V gene. CDR3 DNA sequence: TGCGCCAGCAGCTTGGCCGAAGCGGGGGTCACTGAAGCTTTCTTT. Amino acid sequence: CASSLAEAGVTEAFF.

J is TRBJ1-2 and V is TRBV5-1; TRBD1 aligns across 10 bases. The ends lost 4 bases at V and 5 bases at J; junction bases unmatched: 5. The CDR3 runs to 14 residues. Germline V CDR1 and CDR2: SGHRS, YFSETQ. In DNA, the CDR3 is TGCGCCAGCAGCCGGGACAGGGGAACTTATGGCTACACCTTC. Its translation is CASSRDRGTYGYTF.